This T cell receptor (beta chain) appears in the sequencing data of a study of T cells after yellow fever vaccination. Broader study findings: Subsequent booster samples again held most clones from primary vaccination (96% CD4, 88% CD8). By day 5 rather than day 15, the secondary response had peaked, though it was weaker.

Turning to this clonotype: The antigen is unknown.

TCRdb processed the 5' RACE reads anew with MiXCR; each CDR3 protein has one entry. The sample has hundreds of thousands of distinct CDR3 sequences; about 19% are singletons. Germline V gene data show CDR1 as MNHEY and CDR2 as SVGEGT. The CDR3 totals 15 residues. V dropped 2 bases and J dropped 6 bases, with 15 bases sitting between them. The TCR sequence derives from a man aged 30 to 39 who received the YFV17D yellow fever vaccine. Sequencing used PBMCs, obtained 15 days after the yellow fever booster vaccination. The gene calls are TRBV6-2 or TRBV6-3 and TRBJ2-3; D unresolved. The CDR3, as DNA: TGTGCCAGCAGTTACCCCCGGACCCCGGGTGATACGCAGTATTTT. It encodes CASSYPRTPGDTQYF.